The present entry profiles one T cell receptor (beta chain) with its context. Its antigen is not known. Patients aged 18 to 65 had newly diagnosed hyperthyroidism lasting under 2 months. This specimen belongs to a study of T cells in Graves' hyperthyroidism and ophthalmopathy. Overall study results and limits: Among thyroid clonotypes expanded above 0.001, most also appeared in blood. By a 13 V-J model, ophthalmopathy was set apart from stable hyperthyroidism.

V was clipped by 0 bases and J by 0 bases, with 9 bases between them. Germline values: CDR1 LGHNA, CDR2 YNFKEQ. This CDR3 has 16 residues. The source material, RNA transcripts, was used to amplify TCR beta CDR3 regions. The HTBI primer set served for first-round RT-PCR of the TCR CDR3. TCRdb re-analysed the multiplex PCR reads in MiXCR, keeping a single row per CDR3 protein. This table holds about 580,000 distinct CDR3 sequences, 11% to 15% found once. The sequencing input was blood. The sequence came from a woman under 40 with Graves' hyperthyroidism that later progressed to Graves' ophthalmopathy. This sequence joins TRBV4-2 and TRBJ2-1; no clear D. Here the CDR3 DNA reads TGTGCCAGCAGCCAAGAAGGCGGATCCTCCTACAATGAGCAGTTCTTC. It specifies CASSQEGGSSYNEQFF.